This T cell receptor (beta chain) is drawn from a study of regulatory T cells in long-lasting Graves disease. Study results and limitations: Patients with persistent disease showed a bias toward TRBV28, TRBJ1-2 and TRBJ2-5. Persistent-disease Graves' patients showed less TCR diversity than new cases.

Described time point: newly diagnosed GD, antithyroid drugs for less than 3 months. The TCR library used RNA extracted from PBMCs. Through Arm-PCR of CDR3 regions and iRepertoire HTBI primers, TCR beta libraries were built. One entry per CDR3 protein, called by TCRdb with MiXCR from the multiplex PCR reads. The repertoire holds over 200,000 distinct CDR3 sequences, with around 17% as singletons. The CDR3 spans 14 residues. Trimming shortened V by 6 bases and J by 4 bases, and 15 bases separated the two germline ends. Germline CDR1 MNHNS, CDR2 SASEGT. This clonotype was recorded a few times. Its specificity is unknown.

V gene TRBV6-1 combines with J gene TRBJ1-2; D not certain. The TCR comes from a female donor with Graves disease. Sequencing used peripheral blood mononuclear cells (PBMCs), obtained at new diagnosis, from a patient treated with antithyroid drugs. DNA for the CDR3: TGTGCCAGCAGGGTGGGGTCCCGTGCCTATGGCTACACCTTC. This encodes CASRVGSRAYGYTF.